This record looks at one T cell receptor beta chain sequence and its context. Its antigen remains unidentified. The CDR3 runs 15 residues. In germline, CDR1 is KGHSH, CDR2 LQKENI. The V segment lost 3 bases and the J segment 10 bases; nucleotides outside the gene matches: 9. Profiled with immunoSEQ multiplex PCR; TCRdb holds only in-frame clones, not every one. The sample carries under 120,000 clones, approximately 90% recorded once. The sample originates from a study of identifying expanded T cells in peripheral blood. Healthy donors had no documented immune events, such as infections, while sampled. The study's findings and limits: Clone count variance between approximately 2-week samples rose with total template count.

The chain couples TRBV18 to TRBJ1-6; 7 nucleotides line up with TRBD1. Sample: blood. This TCR was sampled from a person between 18 and 75 years old in good health. This CDR3 reads CASSPSTGMESPLHF. The DNA for the CDR3 is TGTGCCAGCTCACCGTCGACAGGGATGGAGTCACCCCTCCACTTT.